This T cell receptor (beta chain) is from a study of shared clonotypes between healthy human individuals. V was clipped by 5 bases and J by 6 bases; unmatched bases: 7. The CDR3 consists of 15 residues. Germline V lookup: CDR1 ENHRY, CDR2 SYGVKD. General observations from the study: Sampling was confined to blood; repertoires within tissues likely differ.

Assay used: immunoSEQ multiplex PCR; TCRdb lists only in-frame clones, some missing. The table shows approximately 1.1 million clones, with 75% to 80% occurring only once. Concerning this clone itself: Its antigen is currently unknown.

The source is a man aged 18-30 years in good health. Some clones in this sample may be carry-over from other donors' samples. J is TRBJ2-1 and V is TRBV10-3, with 10 positions matching TRBD2. The sequencing input was memory CD4+ T cells from PBMCs. Stated subset: CD45RA-negative fraction. DNA of the CDR3: TGTGCCATCAGTTTTACTAGCGGGGAAAGCAATGAGCAGTTCTTC. Translating gives CAISFTSGESNEQFF.